A selection of T cell receptor beta chains follows, all from one sample in a study of T-cell reconstitution after alpha-beta-depleted transplantation in children. One entry per CDR3 protein results from TCRdb running MiXCR on the PCR reads. Among roughly 120,000 distinct CDR3 sequences, 23% were seen once, and the ten largest hold 10% to 13%. Material: PBMCs, mostly from graft donor cells, obtained 180 days after TCRalphabeta/CD19-depleted stem cell transplant. These receptors all come from a male patient aged 2 to 9 who had a stem cell transplant for chronic granulomatous disease, so the T cells may come from the graft donor. CDR3s include the opening cysteine and the closing phenylalanine or tryptophan. Each record gives: V gene, J gene, clone size, CDR3 protein. Clone size is shown for a subset of rows, as once, few, many or a class of expanded clone.

>TRBV20-1|TRBJ2-3|-
CSARDRGGVVDTQYF
>TRBV20-1|TRBJ1-2|-
CSAVRMSAEVGYTF
>TRBV7-3|TRBJ2-5|-
CASSLRAEFQETQYF
>TRBV20-1|TRBJ2-7|-
CSAMVGTGNYEQYF
>TRBV20-1|TRBJ2-5|many
CSARDYLETQYF
>TRBV3-1|TRBJ2-7|many
CASSLDPGQGDYEQYF
>TRBV20-1|TRBJ2-7|many
CSARVGGLYEQYF
>TRBV19|TRBJ1-5|many
CASTGGNQPQHF
>TRBV15|TRBJ2-7|-
CATSRMPGTGFYEQYF
>TRBV6-5|TRBJ2-7|many
CASSSPSSGVAYF
>TRBV29-1|TRBJ2-7|many
CSVDKDGYEQYF
>TRBV7-2|TRBJ2-2|few
CASSFILKNTGELFF
>TRBV29-1|TRBJ1-1|many
CSVGRGLRTEAFF
>TRBV20-1|TRBJ1-4|-
CSAITGGANEKLFF
>TRBV20-1|TRBJ2-5|-
CSARVPPRVDETQYF
>TRBV5-1|TRBJ2-5|-
CASSLGAGEETQYF
>TRBV20-1|TRBJ1-5|few
CSARRDRDGQPQHF
>TRBV5-1|TRBJ2-1|few
CASSSGLAGFEQFF
>TRBV7-9|TRBJ2-3|few
CASSLATSSTDTQYF